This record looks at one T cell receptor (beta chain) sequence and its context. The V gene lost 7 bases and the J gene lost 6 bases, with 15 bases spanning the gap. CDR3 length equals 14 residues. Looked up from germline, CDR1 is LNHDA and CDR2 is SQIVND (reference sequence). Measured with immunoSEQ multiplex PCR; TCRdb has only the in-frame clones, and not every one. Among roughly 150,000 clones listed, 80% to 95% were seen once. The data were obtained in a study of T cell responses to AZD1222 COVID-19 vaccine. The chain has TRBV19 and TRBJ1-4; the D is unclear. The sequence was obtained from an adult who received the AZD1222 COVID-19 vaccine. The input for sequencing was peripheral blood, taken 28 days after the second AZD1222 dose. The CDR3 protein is CASKWLGKDEKLFF. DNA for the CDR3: TGTGCCAGTAAATGGCTGGGAAAAGATGAAAAACTGTTTTTT.